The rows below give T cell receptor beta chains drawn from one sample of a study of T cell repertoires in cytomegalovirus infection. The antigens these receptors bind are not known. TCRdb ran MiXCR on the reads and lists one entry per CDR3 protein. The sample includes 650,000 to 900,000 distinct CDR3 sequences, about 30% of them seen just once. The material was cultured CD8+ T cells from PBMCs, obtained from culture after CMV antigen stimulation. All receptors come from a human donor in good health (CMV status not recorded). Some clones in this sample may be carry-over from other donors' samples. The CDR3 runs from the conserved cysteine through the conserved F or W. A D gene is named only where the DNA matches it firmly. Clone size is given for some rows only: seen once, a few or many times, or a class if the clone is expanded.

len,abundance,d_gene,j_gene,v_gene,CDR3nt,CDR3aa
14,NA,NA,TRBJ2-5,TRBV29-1,TGCAGCGTTGAGGATTGGACAGACCAAGAGACCCAGTACTTC,CSVEDWTDQETQYF
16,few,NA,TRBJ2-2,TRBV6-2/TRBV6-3,TGTGCCAGCAGTCCGCTCCGGGACGGGGACACCGGGGAGCTGTTTTTT,CASSPLRDGDTGELFF
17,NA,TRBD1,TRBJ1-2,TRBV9,TGTGCCAGCAGCGTAGTGCAGGGGGCCACCACTGACTATGGCTACACCTTC,CASSVVQGATTDYGYTF
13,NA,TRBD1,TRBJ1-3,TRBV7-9,TGTGCCAGCGACTCCGGGACAGCAGACACCATATATTTT,CASDSGTADTIYF
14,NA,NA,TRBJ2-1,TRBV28,TGTGCCAGCAGTTACAGGGTAGCCTACAATGAGCAGTTCTTC,CASSYRVAYNEQFF
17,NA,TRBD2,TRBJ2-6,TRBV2,TGTGTCAGCAGTGAGGGGACTATAGGGGCTGGGGCCAACGTCCTGACTTTC,CVSSEGTIGAGANVLTF
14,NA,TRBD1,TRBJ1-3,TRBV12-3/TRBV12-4,TGTGCCAGCACCTGGGACAGTTCTGGAAACACCATATATTTT,CASTWDSSGNTIYF
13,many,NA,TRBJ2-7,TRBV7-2,TGTGCCAGCAGCTCCATACCAGTCAAGGAGCAGTACTTC,CASSSIPVKEQYF
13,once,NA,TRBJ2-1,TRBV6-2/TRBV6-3,TGTGCCAGCAGTTACAAAGGGAACAATGAGCAGTTCTTC,CASSYKGNNEQFF
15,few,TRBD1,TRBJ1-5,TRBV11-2,TGTGCCAGCAGCCGGGACAGGGGCTACAATCAGCCCCAGCATTTT,CASSRDRGYNQPQHF
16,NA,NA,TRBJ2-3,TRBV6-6,TGTGCCAGCAGTTACGGGAGTTTACCCCTCACAGATACGCAGTATTTT,CASSYGSLPLTDTQYF
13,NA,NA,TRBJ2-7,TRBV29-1,TGCAGCGTTGTGATTGGTTTCTCCTACGAGCAGTACTTC,CSVVIGFSYEQYF
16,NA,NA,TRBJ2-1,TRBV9,TGTGCCAGCAGCGTAGTTGGGGAAGGGGTATACAATGAGCAGTTCTTC,CASSVVGEGVYNEQFF
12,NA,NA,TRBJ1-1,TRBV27,TGTGCCAGCGGGCTACAAAACACTGAAGCTTTCTTT,CASGLQNTEAFF
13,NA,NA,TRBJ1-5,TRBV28,TGTGCCAGCAGTTTAGCGAACAATCAGCCCCAGCATTTT,CASSLANNQPQHF
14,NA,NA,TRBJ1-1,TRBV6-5,TGTGCCAGTCTCCTAAAAGGGGAGACCACTGAAGCTTTCTTT,CASLLKGETTEAFF
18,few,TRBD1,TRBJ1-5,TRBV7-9,TGTGCCAGCAGCTTAGCGAGGGCAGGGGGTGATTTCAGGCAGCCCCAGCATTTT,CASSLARAGGDFRQPQHF
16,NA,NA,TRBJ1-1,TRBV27,TGTGCCAGCAGTGATAACCGGGGGCGGGTGAACACTGAAGCTTTCTTT,CASSDNRGRVNTEAFF
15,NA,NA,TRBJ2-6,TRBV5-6,TGTGCCAGCTTCCCCGTATGGACTGGGGCCAACGTCCTGACTTTC,CASFPVWTGANVLTF
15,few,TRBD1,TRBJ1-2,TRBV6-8,TGTGCCAGCAGCCCAGGACAGGGCGAGTGGTATGGCTACACCTTC,CASSPGQGEWYGYTF
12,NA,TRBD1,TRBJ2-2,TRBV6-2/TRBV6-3,TGTGCCACCCCGGACAGGACCGGGGAGCTGTTTTTT,CATPDRTGELFF
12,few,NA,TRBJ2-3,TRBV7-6,TGTGCCAGCAGCCCCAGGTCGGATACGCAGTATTTT,CASSPRSDTQYF
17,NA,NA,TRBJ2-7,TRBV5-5,TGTGCCAGCAGCTCGCCGGCAGACCAAACCCCTTCCTACGAGCAGTACTTC,CASSSPADQTPSYEQYF
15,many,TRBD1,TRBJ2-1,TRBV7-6,TGTGCCAGCAGCCCCACAGGGGGCTCCTACAATGAGCAGTTCTTC,CASSPTGGSYNEQFF
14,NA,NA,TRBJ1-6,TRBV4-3,TGCGCCAGCAGCCAAGATGGGGGGAATTCACCCCTCCACTTT,CASSQDGGNSPLHF